The clone carrying this T cell receptor beta chain was recorded many times. Its antigen is unidentified. Tregs were sorted as CD4+CD25+CD127-/low cells. The germline CDR1 and CDR2 sequences are SGHRS and YFSETQ. Trimming at V came to 0 bases and at J to 3 bases, leaving 4 bases not matched to a gene. This CDR3 contains 16 residues. Findings and limits, study-wide: Larger-cohort validation covered only one TCR beta V-J rearrangement.

Semi-nested PCR with Nested Universal Primer A followed constant-region reverse priming of full-length variable regions. TCRdb fed the 5' RACE reads into MiXCR, producing one record per CDR3 protein. The sample comprises some 40,000 distinct CDR3 sequences, around 23% of which are singletons, and 4.3% rests with the top ten. The rearrangement links TRBV5-1 to TRBJ2-2, with 8 positions matching TRBD1. What was sequenced was Tregs sorted from a lymph node. The sequence was collected from a female donor with breast cancer. This CDR3 is CASSLGQGAHTGELFF. In DNA, the CDR3 is TGCGCCAGCAGCTTGGGTCAGGGGGCGCACACCGGGGAGCTGTTTTTT. The full variable domain, with the rest looked up from reference TRBV5-1 and TRBJ2-2, is KAGVTQTPRYLIKTRGQQVTLSCSPISGHRSVSWYQQTPGQGLQFLFEYFSETQRNKGNFPGRFSGRQFSNSRSEMNVSTLELGDSALYLCASSLGQGAHTGELFFGEGSRLTVL.